The rows below give T cell receptor beta chains drawn from one sample of a study of cytomegalovirus exposure and HLA in healthy donors. Using immunoSEQ multiplex PCR, the repertoire was profiled, and TCRdb retains in-frame clones only, with some absent. The sample has some 170,000 clones; less than 80% are singletons. The sequenced material came from PBMCs. The receptors were sampled from a man in his forties in good health and CMV-seronegative. CDR3s include the opening cysteine and the closing phenylalanine or tryptophan. A D gene is named only where the DNA matches it firmly. Only some rows state a clone size, as once, few, many or a class for expanded clones.

j_call: TRBJ2-2
d_call: -
clone_size: -
v_call: TRBV7-6
cdr3_aa: CASSLNTGKGELFF
cdr3_nt: TGTGCCAGCAGCTTAAACACGGGGAAGGGGGAGCTGTTTTTT

j_call: TRBJ2-3
d_call: TRBD2
clone_size: -
v_call: TRBV4-2
cdr3_aa: CASSTLSGGAADTQYF
cdr3_nt: TGTGCCAGCAGCACCCTTAGCGGGGGGGCCGCAGATACGCAGTATTTT

j_call: TRBJ2-3
d_call: -
clone_size: few
v_call: TRBV5-6
cdr3_aa: CASSLDRGGGGTQYF
cdr3_nt: TGTGCCAGCAGCTTGGACAGGGGAGGAGGGGGTACGCAGTATTTT

j_call: TRBJ1-3
d_call: -
clone_size: few
v_call: TRBV14
cdr3_aa: CASSLGVAIYF
cdr3_nt: TGTGCCAGCAGCCTGGGAGTCGCCATATATTTT

j_call: TRBJ1-2
d_call: -
clone_size: few
v_call: TRBV14
cdr3_aa: CASSHVGQLYGYTF
cdr3_nt: TGTGCCAGCAGCCACGTCGGACAGCTCTATGGCTACACCTTC

j_call: TRBJ2-7
d_call: TRBD1
clone_size: -
v_call: TRBV27
cdr3_aa: CASNFAGTGVREQYF
cdr3_nt: TGTGCCAGCAACTTCGCCGGGACAGGGGTTCGCGAGCAGTACTTC

j_call: TRBJ1-1
d_call: TRBD1
clone_size: -
v_call: TRBV5-1
cdr3_aa: CASSLARDRGKAFF
cdr3_nt: TGCGCCAGCAGCTTGGCCCGGGACAGGGGGAAGGCTTTCTTT

j_call: TRBJ1-1
d_call: -
clone_size: -
v_call: TRBV7-9
cdr3_aa: CASSFYREGTEAFF
cdr3_nt: TGTGCCAGCAGCTTTTACAGGGAAGGCACTGAAGCTTTCTTT

j_call: TRBJ2-7
d_call: TRBD1
clone_size: -
v_call: TRBV5-1
cdr3_aa: CASRTGQLYEQYF
cdr3_nt: TGCGCCAGCAGGACGGGACAGCTTTACGAGCAGTACTTC

j_call: TRBJ2-6
d_call: TRBD2
clone_size: -
v_call: TRBV5-1
cdr3_aa: CASSPAGGTGANVLTF
cdr3_nt: TGCGCCAGCAGCCCGGCGGGGGGAACTGGGGCCAACGTCCTGACTTTC

j_call: TRBJ2-3
d_call: TRBD2
clone_size: -
v_call: TRBV30
cdr3_aa: CAWSVLAGGTDTQYF
cdr3_nt: TGTGCCTGGAGTGTACTAGCGGGGGGCACAGATACGCAGTATTTT

j_call: TRBJ2-3
d_call: TRBD1
clone_size: -
v_call: TRBV7-8
cdr3_aa: CASSAQGALPDTQYF
cdr3_nt: TGTGCCAGCAGCGCACAGGGGGCGCTTCCAGATACGCAGTATTTT

j_call: TRBJ2-3
d_call: -
clone_size: medium-sized
v_call: TRBV2
cdr3_aa: CASPEGDRSYSTDTQYF
cdr3_nt: TGTGCCAGCCCGGAGGGTGATCGTTCCTATAGCACAGATACGCAGTATTTT

j_call: TRBJ2-7
d_call: -
clone_size: -
v_call: TRBV7-3
cdr3_aa: CASSLYPDTPYEQYF
cdr3_nt: TGTGCCAGCAGCTTATATCCCGACACCCCCTACGAGCAGTACTTC

j_call: TRBJ1-5
d_call: TRBD1
clone_size: -
v_call: TRBV27
cdr3_aa: CASNRGVQPQHF
cdr3_nt: TGTGCCAGCAACAGGGGCGTTCAGCCCCAGCATTTT

j_call: TRBJ1-6
d_call: -
clone_size: -
v_call: TRBV4-1
cdr3_aa: CAVVNSPLHF
cdr3_nt: TGCGCCGTCGTGAATTCACCCCTCCACTTT